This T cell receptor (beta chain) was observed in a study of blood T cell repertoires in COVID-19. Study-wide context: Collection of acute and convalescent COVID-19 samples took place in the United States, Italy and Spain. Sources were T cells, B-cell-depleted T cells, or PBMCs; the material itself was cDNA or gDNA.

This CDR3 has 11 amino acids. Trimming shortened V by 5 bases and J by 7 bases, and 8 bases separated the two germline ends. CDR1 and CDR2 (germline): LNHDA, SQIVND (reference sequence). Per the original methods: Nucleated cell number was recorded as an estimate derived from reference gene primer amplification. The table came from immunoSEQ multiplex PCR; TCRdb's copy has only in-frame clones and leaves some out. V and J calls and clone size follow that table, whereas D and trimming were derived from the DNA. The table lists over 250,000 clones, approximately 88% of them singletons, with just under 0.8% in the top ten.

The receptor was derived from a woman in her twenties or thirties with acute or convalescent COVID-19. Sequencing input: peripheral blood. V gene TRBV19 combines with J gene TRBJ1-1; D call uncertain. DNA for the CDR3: TGTGCCAGTAGTGGAGGGATTGAAGCTTTCTTT. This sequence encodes CASSGGIEAFF.